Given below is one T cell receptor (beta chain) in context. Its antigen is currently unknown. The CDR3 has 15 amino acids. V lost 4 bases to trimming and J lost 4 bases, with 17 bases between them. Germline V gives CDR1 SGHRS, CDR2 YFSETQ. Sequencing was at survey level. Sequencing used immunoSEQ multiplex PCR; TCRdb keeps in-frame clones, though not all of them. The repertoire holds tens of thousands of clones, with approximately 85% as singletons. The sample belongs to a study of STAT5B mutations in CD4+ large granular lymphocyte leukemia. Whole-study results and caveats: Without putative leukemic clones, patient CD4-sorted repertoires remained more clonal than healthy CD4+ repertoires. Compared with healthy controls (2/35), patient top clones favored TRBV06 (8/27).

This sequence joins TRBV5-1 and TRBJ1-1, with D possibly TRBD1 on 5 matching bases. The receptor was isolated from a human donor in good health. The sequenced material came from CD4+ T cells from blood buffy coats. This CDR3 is CASSPSGGLSTEAFF. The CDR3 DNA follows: TGCGCCAGCAGCCCCTCGGGGGGGTTGAGCACTGAAGCTTTCTTT.